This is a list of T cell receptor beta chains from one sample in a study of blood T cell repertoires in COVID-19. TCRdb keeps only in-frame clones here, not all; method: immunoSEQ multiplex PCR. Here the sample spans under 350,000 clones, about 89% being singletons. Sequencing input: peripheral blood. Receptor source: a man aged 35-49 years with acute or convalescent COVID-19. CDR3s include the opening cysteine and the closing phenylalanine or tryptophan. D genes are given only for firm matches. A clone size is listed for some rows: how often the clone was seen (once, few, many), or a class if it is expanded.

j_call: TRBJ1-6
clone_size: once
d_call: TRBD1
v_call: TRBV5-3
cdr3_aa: CARSLAPLDRLNSPLHF
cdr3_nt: TGTGCCAGAAGCTTGGCCCCCTTGGACAGGTTAAATTCACCCCTCCACTTT

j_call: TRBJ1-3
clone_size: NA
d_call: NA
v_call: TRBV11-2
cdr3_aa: CASSLIGADGNTIYF
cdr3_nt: TGTGCCAGCAGCTTAATTGGTGCGGATGGAAACACCATATATTTT

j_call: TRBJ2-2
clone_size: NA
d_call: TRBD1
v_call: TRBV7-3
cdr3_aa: CASSLTTGSGELFF
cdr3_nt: TGTGCCAGCAGCTTAACGACAGGGTCCGGGGAGCTGTTTTTT

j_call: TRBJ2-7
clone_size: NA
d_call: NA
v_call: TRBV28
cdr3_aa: CASSSAGDTSYEQYF
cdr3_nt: TGTGCCAGCAGTTCGGCAGGGGATACCTCCTACGAGCAGTACTTC

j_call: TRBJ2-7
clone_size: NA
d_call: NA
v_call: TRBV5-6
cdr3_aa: CASSLTGQIGYEQYF
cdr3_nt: TGTGCCAGCAGCCTCACAGGGCAAATTGGCTACGAGCAGTACTTC

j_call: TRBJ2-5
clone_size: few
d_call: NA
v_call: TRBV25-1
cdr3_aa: CASSPAGETQYF
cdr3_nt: TGTGCCAGCAGTCCGGCGGGCGAGACCCAGTACTTC

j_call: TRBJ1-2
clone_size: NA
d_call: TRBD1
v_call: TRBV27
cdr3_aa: CASSLNFPGGDYGYTF
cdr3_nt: TGTGCCAGCAGTCTAAATTTTCCAGGGGGCGACTATGGCTACACCTTC

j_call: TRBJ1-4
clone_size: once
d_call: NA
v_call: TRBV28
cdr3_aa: CASSISSGDNEKLFF
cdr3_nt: TGTGCCAGCAGTATATCCTCCGGGGATAATGAAAAACTGTTTTTT

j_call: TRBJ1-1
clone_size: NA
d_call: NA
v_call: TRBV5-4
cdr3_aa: CASSLQGNTEAFF
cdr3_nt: TGTGCCAGCAGCTTGCAGGGCAACACTGAAGCTTTCTTT

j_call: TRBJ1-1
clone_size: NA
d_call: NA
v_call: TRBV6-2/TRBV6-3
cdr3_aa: CASSYLKGENTEAFF
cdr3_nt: TGTGCCAGCAGTTATCTCAAAGGGGAGAACACTGAAGCTTTCTTT

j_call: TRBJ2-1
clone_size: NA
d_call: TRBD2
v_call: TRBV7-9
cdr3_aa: CASSSLGGVLYNEQFF
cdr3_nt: TGTGCCAGCAGTTCTCTCGGGGGGGTCCTATACAATGAGCAGTTCTTC

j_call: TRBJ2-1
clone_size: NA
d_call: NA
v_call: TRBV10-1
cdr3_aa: CASSERSETSTYNEQFF
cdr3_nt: TGCGCCAGCAGTGAGCGATCCGAGACATCTACCTACAATGAGCAGTTCTTC

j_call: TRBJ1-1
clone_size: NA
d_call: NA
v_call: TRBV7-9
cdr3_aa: CASIPPGVTEAFF
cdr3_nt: TGTGCCAGCATCCCCCCCGGGGTTACTGAAGCTTTCTTT

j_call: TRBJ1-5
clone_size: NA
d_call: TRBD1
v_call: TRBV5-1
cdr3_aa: CASSLEGGGQPQHF
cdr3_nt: TGCGCCAGCAGCTTGGAAGGGGGCGGTCAGCCCCAGCATTTT

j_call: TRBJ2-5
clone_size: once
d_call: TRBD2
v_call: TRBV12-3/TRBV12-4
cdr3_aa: CASSFLAGETQYF
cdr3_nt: TGTGCCAGCAGTTTCTTAGCGGGGGAGACCCAGTACTTC

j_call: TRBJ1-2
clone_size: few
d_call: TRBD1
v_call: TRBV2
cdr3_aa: CASSRQGRDGGYTF
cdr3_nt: TGTGCCAGCAGCCGACAGGGGCGCGACGGTGGCTACACCTTC

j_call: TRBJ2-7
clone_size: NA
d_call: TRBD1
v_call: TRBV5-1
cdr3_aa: CASSFWTGSYEQYF
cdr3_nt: TGCGCCAGCAGCTTCTGGACAGGGAGCTACGAGCAGTACTTC

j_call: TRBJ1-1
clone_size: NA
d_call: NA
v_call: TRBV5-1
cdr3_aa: CASSLDRAGLTEAFF
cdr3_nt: TGCGCCAGCAGCTTGGACAGGGCGGGTCTCACTGAAGCTTTCTTT

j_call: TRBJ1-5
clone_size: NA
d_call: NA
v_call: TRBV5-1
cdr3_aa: CASSLTGSYSNQPQHF
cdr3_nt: TGCGCCAGCAGCTTGACGGGTTCTTATAGCAATCAGCCCCAGCATTTT

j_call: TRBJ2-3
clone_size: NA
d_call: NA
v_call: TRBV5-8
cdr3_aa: CASSLPGNTDTQYF
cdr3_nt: TGTGCCAGCAGCTTGCCGGGGAACACAGATACGCAGTATTTT

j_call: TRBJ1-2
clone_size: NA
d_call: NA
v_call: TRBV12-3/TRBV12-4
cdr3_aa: CASSPDSPYGYTF
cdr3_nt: TGTGCCAGCAGCCCTGACAGTCCCTATGGCTACACCTTC

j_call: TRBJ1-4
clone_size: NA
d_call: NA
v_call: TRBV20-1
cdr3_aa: CSASVAGSNEKLFF
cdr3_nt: TGCAGTGCTAGTGTTGCAGGGTCTAATGAAAAACTGTTTTTT